These T cell receptor beta chains were read from a single sample in a study of cytomegalovirus exposure and HLA in healthy donors. Only in-frame clones appear in the TCRdb table, and some are missing; sequencing was by immunoSEQ multiplex PCR. The table records 95,000 to 100,000 clones, around 85% of them present only once. What was sequenced was PBMCs. The receptors stem from a man aged 25-45 years in good health and CMV-seronegative. Both conserved end residues are trimmed from each CDR3.

v_gene: TRBV6-5
j_gene: TRBJ1-2
len: 11
CDR3aa: ASSYSQDAGYT

v_gene: TRBV5-1
j_gene: TRBJ2-2
len: 12
CDR3aa: ASSLAGSSGELF

v_gene: TRBV30
j_gene: TRBJ2-7
len: 16
CDR3aa: AWSLWTGTSGRWYEQY

v_gene: TRBV30
j_gene: TRBJ1-1
len: 9
CDR3aa: AGGRDTAAF

v_gene: TRBV2
j_gene: TRBJ2-7
len: 12
CDR3aa: ASSALGSDYEQY

v_gene: TRBV5-1
j_gene: TRBJ1-6
len: 13
CDR3aa: ASSSPSGEYSPLH

v_gene: TRBV19
j_gene: TRBJ1-5
len: 13
CDR3aa: ASSTRAGSNQPQH

v_gene: TRBV30
j_gene: TRBJ2-6
len: 11
CDR3aa: AWRSSGANVLT

v_gene: TRBV10-3
j_gene: TRBJ2-7
len: 10
CDR3aa: AIQTSGYEQY

v_gene: TRBV6-6
j_gene: TRBJ2-7
len: 13
CDR3aa: ASSYSGQPPREQY

v_gene: TRBV7-9
j_gene: TRBJ2-2
len: 12
CDR3aa: ASRGGANTGELF

v_gene: TRBV19
j_gene: TRBJ2-1
len: 12
CDR3aa: ASQDRRRGWEQF

v_gene: TRBV11-2
j_gene: TRBJ2-5
len: 13
CDR3aa: ASSHKRDWEETQY

v_gene: TRBV4-3
j_gene: TRBJ1-2
len: 12
CDR3aa: ASSPGQGNYGYT

v_gene: TRBV30
j_gene: TRBJ2-3
len: 16
CDR3aa: AWSVLGGVDYPTDTQY

v_gene: TRBV10-1
j_gene: TRBJ2-7
len: 13
CDR3aa: ASKGDYLTSYEQY

v_gene: TRBV7-2
j_gene: TRBJ2-1
len: 12
CDR3aa: ASSLVNRGDEQF

v_gene: TRBV5-6
j_gene: TRBJ2-3
len: 13
CDR3aa: ASSTGQLFTDTQY

v_gene: TRBV2
j_gene: TRBJ1-4
len: 11
CDR3aa: ASTRGQNEKLF

v_gene: TRBV5-6
j_gene: TRBJ2-5
len: 16
CDR3aa: ASSLVRGTSGSQETQY

v_gene: TRBV7-9
j_gene: TRBJ2-3
len: 15
CDR3aa: ASSLGSTSGGTDTQY

v_gene: TRBV27
j_gene: TRBJ2-2
len: 14
CDR3aa: ASSLSGTSRTGELF

v_gene: TRBV28
j_gene: TRBJ2-3
len: 12
CDR3aa: ASSTQAATDTQY

v_gene: TRBV27
j_gene: TRBJ2-7
len: 13
CDR3aa: ASKTRTGANYEQY

v_gene: TRBV9
j_gene: TRBJ1-1
len: 11
CDR3aa: ASSVEGGTEAF

v_gene: TRBV6-6
j_gene: TRBJ2-2
len: 14
CDR3aa: ASSSGTSGGHGELF

v_gene: TRBV5-4
j_gene: TRBJ2-7
len: 11
CDR3aa: ASSFDRVYEQY

v_gene: TRBV29-1
j_gene: TRBJ2-7
len: 10
CDR3aa: SVVAGEEEQY

v_gene: TRBV15
j_gene: TRBJ2-3
len: 14
CDR3aa: ATSRGTSLSTDTQY

v_gene: TRBV4-1
j_gene: TRBJ2-1
len: 14
CDR3aa: ASRASGRTSYNEQF

v_gene: TRBV19
j_gene: TRBJ1-5
len: 11
CDR3aa: ASSIKGAQPQH

v_gene: TRBV2
j_gene: TRBJ1-2
len: 12
CDR3aa: ASSEIRGGDGYT

v_gene: TRBV25-1
j_gene: TRBJ2-1
len: 9
CDR3aa: ASEGVPEQF

v_gene: TRBV30
j_gene: TRBJ1-1
len: 12
CDR3aa: ACISGGMNTEAF

v_gene: TRBV28
j_gene: TRBJ1-2
len: 12
CDR3aa: ASNTPGVYYGYT

v_gene: TRBV10-3
j_gene: TRBJ2-7
len: 16
CDR3aa: AISEKGLAGAAGAEQY

v_gene: TRBV28
j_gene: TRBJ2-1
len: 11
CDR3aa: ASSTGTSGAEF

v_gene: TRBV4-3
j_gene: TRBJ2-1
len: 15
CDR3aa: ASSQEFRGELEGEQF

v_gene: TRBV18
j_gene: TRBJ2-7
len: 11
CDR3aa: ASSPRLDYEQY

v_gene: TRBV27
j_gene: TRBJ1-5
len: 13
CDR3aa: ASSPTGASNQPQH

v_gene: TRBV7-3
j_gene: TRBJ2-7
len: 11
CDR3aa: ASSSRAGGPQY

v_gene: TRBV7-6
j_gene: TRBJ2-7
len: 13
CDR3aa: ASSLEEPGSYEQY

v_gene: TRBV28
j_gene: TRBJ1-2
len: 11
CDR3aa: ASSFEGAGGYT

v_gene: TRBV27
j_gene: TRBJ1-6
len: 13
CDR3aa: ASSFMYRINSPLH

v_gene: TRBV6-6
j_gene: TRBJ1-5
len: 12
CDR3aa: ASSYSRYNQPQH

v_gene: TRBV13
j_gene: TRBJ1-5
len: 12
CDR3aa: ASSLQGVNQPQH

v_gene: TRBV21-1
j_gene: TRBJ2-2
len: 14
CDR3aa: ASTRGQSENTGELF

v_gene: TRBV5-1
j_gene: TRBJ2-3
len: 12
CDR3aa: ASSLGRVTDTQY

v_gene: TRBV5-1
j_gene: TRBJ2-3
len: 15
CDR3aa: ASSLTTRGRGTDTQY

v_gene: TRBV5-8
j_gene: TRBJ2-1
len: 10
CDR3aa: ASSLLKREQF

v_gene: TRBV5-1
j_gene: TRBJ1-3
len: 14
CDR3aa: ASSLGLPSSGNTIY

v_gene: TRBV19
j_gene: TRBJ1-5
len: 14
CDR3aa: ASSIDRGTVYQPQH

v_gene: TRBV4-3
j_gene: TRBJ2-3
len: 14
CDR3aa: ASSQDGRGGTDTQY

v_gene: TRBV28
j_gene: TRBJ2-7
len: 13
CDR3aa: ASTGGLANSYEQY